The following is a T cell receptor beta chain sequence with its context. How the authors handled the data: For nucleated cells, counts were estimated from reference gene primer amplification. Produced via immunoSEQ multiplex PCR; TCRdb's table is partial and in-frame only. V and J calls and clone size follow that table, whereas D and trimming were derived from the DNA. This sample has about 80,000 clones, with roughly three quarters found just once. The sample is drawn from a study of blood T cell repertoires in COVID-19. The overall study: The origin of the acute and convalescent COVID-19 samples was the United States, Italy and Spain. The cDNA or gDNA used as material had been derived from T cells, B-cell-depleted T cells, or PBMCs.

The V gene's germline CDR1 is KGHSH and CDR2 LQKENI. Deletions cut 2 bases from V and 0 bases from J, with 10 bases between. CDR3 length equals 16 residues. This clonotype originated in a man between 65 and 85 years old with active or convalescent COVID-19. The chain recombines TRBV18 with TRBJ2-2; no clear D. Input material: peripheral blood. The CDR3 is CASSPFTETNTGELFF. The CDR3 bases are TGTGCCAGCTCACCATTCACGGAGACGAACACCGGGGAGCTGTTTTTT.